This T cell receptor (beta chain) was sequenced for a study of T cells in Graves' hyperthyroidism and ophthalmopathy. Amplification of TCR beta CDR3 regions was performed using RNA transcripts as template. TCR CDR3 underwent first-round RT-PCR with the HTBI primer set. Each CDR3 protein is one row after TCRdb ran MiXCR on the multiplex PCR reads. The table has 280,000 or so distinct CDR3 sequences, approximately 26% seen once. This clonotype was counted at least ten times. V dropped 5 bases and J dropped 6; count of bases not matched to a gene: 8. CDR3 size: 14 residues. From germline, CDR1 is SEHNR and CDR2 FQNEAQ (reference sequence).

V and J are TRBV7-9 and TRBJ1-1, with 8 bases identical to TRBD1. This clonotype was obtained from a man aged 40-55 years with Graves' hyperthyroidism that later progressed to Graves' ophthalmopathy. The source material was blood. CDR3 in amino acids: CASSHPGTGAEAFF. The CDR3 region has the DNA TGTGCCAGCAGCCACCCGGGGACAGGTGCTGAAGCTTTCTTT.